The 13 T cell receptor beta chains below were found in one sample sequenced in a study of blood T cell repertoires in COVID-19 (dated by TCRdb to about 2020). Library construction relied on the immunoSEQ multiplex PCR assay. Here the immuneACCESS table is served through TCRdb, limited to in-frame sequences with V and J called. Missing clones are a known gap in these copies; in checked studies unresolved V genes cover under half, and the rest lacks a known reason. The sample table contains tens of thousands of clones; only one count was recorded for about 72% of them. Over 10% of the sample is in the top ten clones. The sample comprised peripheral blood. The receptors stem from an older man with acute or convalescent COVID-19.

The genes are TRBV11-1 and TRBJ2-3, with 12 bases matching TRBD2. V trimming: 5 bases; J trimming: 5 bases; junction bases outside the gene matches: 5. The CDR3 contains 15 residues. Germline lookup yields CDR1 SGHAT and CDR2 FQDESV (reference sequence). As DNA, the CDR3 is TGTGCCAGCAGCATGACTAGCGGGAGAAGAGATACGCAGTATTTT. Amino acids: CASSMTSGRRDTQYF. The entire variable domain, with the rest obtained from reference TRBV11-1 and TRBJ2-3, is as follows: EAEVAQSPRYKITEKSQAVAFWCDPISGHATLYWYRQILGQGPELLVQFQDESVVDDSQLPKDRFSAERLKGVDSTLKIQPAELGDSAMYLCASSMTSGRRDTQYFGPGTRLTVL.

Written as DNA, the CDR3 is TGTGCCAGCAGCTTTGAAAGGGGGACAGATACGCAGTATTTT. This sequence encodes CASSFERGTDTQYF. The V and J genes are TRBV13 and TRBJ2-3, with D perhaps matching TRBD1 (6 bases). Germline values: CDR1 PRHDT, CDR2 FYEKMQ (reference sequence). There are 14 residues in the CDR3. The germline V and J ends were trimmed by 3 bases and 3 bases, with 10 bases remaining between them.

In this sample, this clone turned up once. The chain employs TRBV2 and TRBJ2-3; D possibly corresponds to TRBD1 (6 bases). The germline CDR1 and CDR2 sequences are SNHLY and FYNNEI. The CDR3 runs to 14 residues. V lost 7 bases and J lost 1, with 12 bases in between. CDR3 sequence: CASKSNRGTDTQYF. The CDR3 nucleotides read TGTGCCAGCAAGAGTAACAGGGGCACAGATACGCAGTATTTT. The full variable domain, with the rest looked up from reference TRBV2 and TRBJ2-3, is EPEVTQTPSHQVTQMGQEVILRCVPISNHLYFYWYRQILGQKVEFLVSFYNNEISEKSEIFDDQFSVERPDGSNFTLKIRSTKLEDSAMYFCASKSNRGTDTQYFGPGTRLTVL.

The CDR3 bases are TGCGCCAGCAGCGCTGGGGGCGGGGAGCAGTACTTC. Translating it yields CASSAGGGEQYF. The gene calls are TRBV5-1 and TRBJ2-7; a possible D gene is TRBD1 (6 bases). Trimming left V 4 bases short and J 7 bases short, with 12 bases between. CDR1 is SGHRS, CDR2 YFSETQ, per germline. The CDR3 has 12 amino acids.

V is TRBV5-1 and J is TRBJ1-2; D remains ambiguous. The CDR3 runs to 13 residues. Germline V gene data show CDR1 as SGHRS and CDR2 as YFSETQ. The V end lost 3 bases, the J end lost 8 bases, and 14 bases lay between the germline ends. CDR3 coding DNA: TGCGCCAGCAGCTGGGATGGAGGGCAAGGCTACACCTTC. Protein: CASSWDGGQGYTF.

The sample holds one count of this clone. Other DNA sequences in this specimen translate into the identical CDR3. J is TRBJ1-5 and V is TRBV19; D is possibly TRBD1 (6 bases). Germline V gene sequence: CDR1 LNHDA, CDR2 SQIVND (reference sequence). The ends were cut back, 9 bases at V and 2 bases at J, with 8 bases in the middle. The CDR3 sequence is 12 residues long. DNA of the CDR3: TGTGCCAGCCGGACAGGCAATCAGCCCCAGCATTTT. It yields the protein CASRTGNQPQHF.

This clone turned up a few times. The chain combines TRBV7-8 with TRBJ1-2; possibly TRBD1 for D (6 bases). V lost 1 base to trimming and J lost 0 bases, with 9 bases between them. Germline V CDR1 and CDR2: SGHVS, FQNEAQ. This CDR3 has 15 amino acids. CDR3 protein: CASSLEGVANYGYTF. The CDR3 nucleotides read TGTGCCAGCAGCTTAGAGGGGGTAGCTAACTATGGCTACACCTTC.

This chain joins TRBV18 and TRBJ2-1, with TRBD1 identical over 12 bases. Germline V gives CDR1 KGHSH, CDR2 LQKENI. This CDR3 has 18 amino acids. Germline trimming cut 5 bases from V and 0 bases from J; bases unmatched to any gene: 8. CDR3 amino acids: CASSSRDRGLSSYNEQFF. The CDR3 DNA reads as TGTGCCAGCTCATCCCGGGACAGGGGGCTTAGCTCCTACAATGAGCAGTTCTTC.

The V call is TRBV11-2, the J call TRBJ2-5; 12 bases are a match to TRBD2. From germline, CDR1 is SGHAT and CDR2 FQNNGV. The CDR3 runs to 18 residues. V lost 2 bases, J lost 5 bases, and 12 bases stayed unmatched. The DNA for the CDR3 is TGTGCCAGCAGCTTACGACGGACTAGCGGGGTCGGAAAGGAGACCCAGTACTTC. This encodes CASSLRRTSGVGKETQYF.

The J gene is TRBJ1-2, the V gene TRBV6-5; D gene unclear. The V end lost 5 bases, the J end lost 4 bases, and 11 bases lay between the germline ends. This CDR3 comprises 13 residues. Per germline, CDR1 MNHEY and CDR2 SVGAGI. CDR3 DNA: TGTGCCAGCAGTCCAATGGAGGTCTATGGCTACACCTTC. Translation gives CASSPMEVYGYTF.

The chain combines TRBV5-1 with TRBJ1-1; D gene unclear. This CDR3 spans 15 amino acids. The germline V gene encodes CDR1 SGHRS and CDR2 YFSETQ. V was clipped by 0 bases and J by 1 base, with 10 bases between them. CDR3 in DNA: TGCGCCAGCAGCTTGGACTCTTCACCGAACACTGAAGCTTTCTTT. This encodes CASSLDSSPNTEAFF.

The chain has TRBV9 and TRBJ1-4; 8 nucleotides line up with TRBD1. CDR3 length: 14 residues. V was clipped by 4 bases and J by 10 bases; unmatched bases: 9. CDR1 SGDLS and CDR2 YYNGEE come from the germline V gene. The CDR3 loop reads CASSPSEGQVKLFF. For the CDR3, the DNA is TGTGCCAGCAGCCCCTCCGAGGGACAGGTAAAACTGTTTTTT.

The sample holds a few counts of this clone. V and J are TRBV6-2 or TRBV6-3 and TRBJ1-5; no definite D call. The V end was cut by 2 bases, the J end by 4 bases, with 6 bases between. The length of the CDR3 is 13 residues. Per the germline V gene, CDR1 is MNHEY and CDR2 is SVGEGT. The DNA of the CDR3 is TGTGCCAGCAGTTACCCCCCTAATCAGCCCCAGCATTTT. Its translation: CASSYPPNQPQHF.